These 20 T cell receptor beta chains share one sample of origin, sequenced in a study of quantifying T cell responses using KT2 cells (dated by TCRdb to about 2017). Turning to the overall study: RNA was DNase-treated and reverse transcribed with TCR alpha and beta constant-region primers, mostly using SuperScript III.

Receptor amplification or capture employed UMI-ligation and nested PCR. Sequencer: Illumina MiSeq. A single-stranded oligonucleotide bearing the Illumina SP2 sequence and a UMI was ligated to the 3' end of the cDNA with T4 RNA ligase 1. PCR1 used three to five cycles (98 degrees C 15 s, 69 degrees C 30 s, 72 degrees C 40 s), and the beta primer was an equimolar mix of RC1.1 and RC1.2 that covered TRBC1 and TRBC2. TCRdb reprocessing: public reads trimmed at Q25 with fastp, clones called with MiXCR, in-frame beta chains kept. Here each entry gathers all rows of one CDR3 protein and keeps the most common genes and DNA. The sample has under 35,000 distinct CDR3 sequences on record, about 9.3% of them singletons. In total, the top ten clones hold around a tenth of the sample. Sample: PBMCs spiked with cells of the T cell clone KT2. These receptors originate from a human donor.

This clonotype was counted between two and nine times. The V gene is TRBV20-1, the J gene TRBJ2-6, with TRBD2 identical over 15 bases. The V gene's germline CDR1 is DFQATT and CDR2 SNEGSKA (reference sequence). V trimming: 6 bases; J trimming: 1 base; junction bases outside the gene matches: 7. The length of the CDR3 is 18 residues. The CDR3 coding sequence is TGCAGTGCCTCAACCGGACTAGCGGGAGGGTCTGGGGCCAACGTCCTGACTTTC. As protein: CSASTGLAGGSGANVLTF.

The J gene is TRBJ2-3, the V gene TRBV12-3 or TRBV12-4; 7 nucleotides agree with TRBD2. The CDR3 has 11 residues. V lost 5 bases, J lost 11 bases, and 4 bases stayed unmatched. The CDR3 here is CASSLGTKQYF. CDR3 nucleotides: TGTGCCAGCAGTCTCGGGACTAAGCAGTATTTT.

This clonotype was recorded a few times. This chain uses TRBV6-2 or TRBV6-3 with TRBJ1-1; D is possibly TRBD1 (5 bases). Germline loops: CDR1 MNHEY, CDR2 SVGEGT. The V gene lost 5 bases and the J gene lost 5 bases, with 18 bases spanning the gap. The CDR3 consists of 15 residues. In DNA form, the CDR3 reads TGTGCCAGCAGTCACGGGGCCTCCCGGGGAACTGAAGCTTTCTTT. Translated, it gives CASSHGASRGTEAFF.

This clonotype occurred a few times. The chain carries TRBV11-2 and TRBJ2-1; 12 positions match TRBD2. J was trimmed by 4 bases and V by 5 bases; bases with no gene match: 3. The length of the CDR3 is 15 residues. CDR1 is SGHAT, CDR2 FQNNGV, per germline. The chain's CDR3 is CASSPGLAGYNEQFF. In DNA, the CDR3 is TGTGCCAGCAGCCCAGGACTAGCGGGGTACAATGAGCAGTTCTTC.

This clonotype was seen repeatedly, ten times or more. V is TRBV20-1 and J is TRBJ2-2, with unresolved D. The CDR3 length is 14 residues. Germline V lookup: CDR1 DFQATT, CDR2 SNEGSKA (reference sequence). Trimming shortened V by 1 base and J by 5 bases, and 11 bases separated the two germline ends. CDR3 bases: TGCAGTGCTAGAGCCTGGGGTTTGACCGGGGAGCTGTTTTTT. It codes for CSARAWGLTGELFF.

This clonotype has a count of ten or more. The CDR3 here is CASSQVRVSPLHF. Here the CDR3 DNA reads TGTGCCAGCAGCCAAGTTCGGGTTTCACCCCTCCACTTT. The chain joins TRBV3-1 to TRBJ1-6; D is undetermined. The V and J ends lost 1 base and 9 bases respectively, with 7 bases between them. The length of the CDR3 is 13 residues. CDR1 and CDR2 from the germline V gene are LGHDT and YNNKEL (reference sequence).

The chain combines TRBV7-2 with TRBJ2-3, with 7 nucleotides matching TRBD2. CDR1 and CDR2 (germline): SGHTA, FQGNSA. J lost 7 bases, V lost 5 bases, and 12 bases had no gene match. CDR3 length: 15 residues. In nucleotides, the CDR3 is TGTGCCAGCAGCCCCGGGACTAACCGCCTGAATACGCAGTATTTT. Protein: CASSPGTNRLNTQYF.

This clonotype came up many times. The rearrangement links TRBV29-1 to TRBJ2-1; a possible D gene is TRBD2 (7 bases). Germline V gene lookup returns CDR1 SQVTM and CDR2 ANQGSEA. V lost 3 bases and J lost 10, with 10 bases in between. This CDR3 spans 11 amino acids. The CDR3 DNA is TGCAGCGTTGATTGGGGGGGCGAGCAGTTCTTC. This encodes CSVDWGGEQFF.

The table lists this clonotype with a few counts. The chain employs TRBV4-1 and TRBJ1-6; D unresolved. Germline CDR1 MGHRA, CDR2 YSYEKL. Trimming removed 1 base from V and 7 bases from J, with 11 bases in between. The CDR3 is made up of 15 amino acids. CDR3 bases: TGCGCCAGCAGCCAAGGTGGGCTGAGGAATTCACCCCTCCACTTT. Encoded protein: CASSQGGLRNSPLHF.

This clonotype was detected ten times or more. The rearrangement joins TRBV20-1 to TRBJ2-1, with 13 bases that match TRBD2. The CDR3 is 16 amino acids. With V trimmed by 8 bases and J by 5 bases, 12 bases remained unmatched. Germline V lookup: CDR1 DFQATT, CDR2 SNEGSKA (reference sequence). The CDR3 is CSPLETSGGRDNEQFF. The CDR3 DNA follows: TGCAGTCCGCTAGAGACTAGCGGGGGGCGAGACAATGAGCAGTTCTTC.

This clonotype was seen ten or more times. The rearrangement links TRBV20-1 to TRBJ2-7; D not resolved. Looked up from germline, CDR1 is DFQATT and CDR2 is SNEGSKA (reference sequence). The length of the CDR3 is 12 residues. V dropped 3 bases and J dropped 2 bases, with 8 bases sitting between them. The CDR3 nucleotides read TGCAGTGCTAGTCTACAGACCTACGAGCAGTACTTC. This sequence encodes CSASLQTYEQYF.

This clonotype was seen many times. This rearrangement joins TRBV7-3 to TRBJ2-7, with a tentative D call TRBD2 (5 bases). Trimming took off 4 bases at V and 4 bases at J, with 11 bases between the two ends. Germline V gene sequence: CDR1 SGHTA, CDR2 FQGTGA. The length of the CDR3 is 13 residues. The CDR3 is CASSYNGGYEQYF. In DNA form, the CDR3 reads TGTGCCAGCAGCTACAACGGAGGTTACGAGCAGTACTTC.

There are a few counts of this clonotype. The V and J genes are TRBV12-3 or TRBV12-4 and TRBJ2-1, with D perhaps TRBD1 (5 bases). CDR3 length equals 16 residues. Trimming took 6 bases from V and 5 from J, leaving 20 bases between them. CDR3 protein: CASSNSWGVRNNEQFF. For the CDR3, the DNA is TGTGCCAGCAGCAATTCCTGGGGCGTTCGGAACAATGAGCAGTTCTTC.

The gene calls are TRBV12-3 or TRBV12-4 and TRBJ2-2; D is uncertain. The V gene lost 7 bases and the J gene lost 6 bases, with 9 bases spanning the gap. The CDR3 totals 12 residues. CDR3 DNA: TGTGCCAGCACCGACCGAGCCGGGGAGCTGTTTTTT. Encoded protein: CASTDRAGELFF.

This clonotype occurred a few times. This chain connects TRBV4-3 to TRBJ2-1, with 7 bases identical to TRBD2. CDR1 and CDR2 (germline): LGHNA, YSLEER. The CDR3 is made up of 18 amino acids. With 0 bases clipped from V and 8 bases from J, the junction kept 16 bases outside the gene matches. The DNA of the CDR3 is TGCGCCAGCAGCCAAGATCTTTTCCGGACTAGTAAGTGGCATGAGCAGTTCTTC. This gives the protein CASSQDLFRTSKWHEQFF.

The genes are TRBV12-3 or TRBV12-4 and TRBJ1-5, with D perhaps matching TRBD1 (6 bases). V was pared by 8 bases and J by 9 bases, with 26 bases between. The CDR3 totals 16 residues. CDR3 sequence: CASAQGQGHVGRPQHF. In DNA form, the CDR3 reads TGTGCCAGCGCCCAGGGGCAGGGGCACGTGGGTCGGCCCCAGCATTTT.

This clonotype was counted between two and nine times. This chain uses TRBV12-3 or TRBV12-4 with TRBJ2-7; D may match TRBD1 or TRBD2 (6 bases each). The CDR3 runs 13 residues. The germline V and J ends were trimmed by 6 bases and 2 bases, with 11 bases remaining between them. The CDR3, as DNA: TGTGCCAGCAGCCCCGGGGGCACCTACGAGCAGTACTTC. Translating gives CASSPGGTYEQYF.

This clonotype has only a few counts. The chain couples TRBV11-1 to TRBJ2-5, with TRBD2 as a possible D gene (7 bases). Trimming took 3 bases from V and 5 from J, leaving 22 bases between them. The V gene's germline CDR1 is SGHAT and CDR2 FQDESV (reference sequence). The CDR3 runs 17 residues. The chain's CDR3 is CASSLARGRGQAETQYF. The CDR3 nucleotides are TGTGCCAGCAGCTTGGCCCGAGGGCGGGGGCAGGCGGAGACCCAGTACTTC. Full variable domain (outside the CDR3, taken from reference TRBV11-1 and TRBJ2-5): EAEVAQSPRYKITEKSQAVAFWCDPISGHATLYWYRQILGQGPELLVQFQDESVVDDSQLPKDRFSAERLKGVDSTLKIQPAELGDSAMYLCASSLARGRGQAETQYFGPGTRLLVL.

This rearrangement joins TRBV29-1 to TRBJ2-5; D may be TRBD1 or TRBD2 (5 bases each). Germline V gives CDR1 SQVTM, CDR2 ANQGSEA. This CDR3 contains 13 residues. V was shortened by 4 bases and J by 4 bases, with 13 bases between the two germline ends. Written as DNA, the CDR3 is TGCAGCGTTGCCCGGGACGGAGGAGAGACCCAGTACTTC. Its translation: CSVARDGGETQYF.

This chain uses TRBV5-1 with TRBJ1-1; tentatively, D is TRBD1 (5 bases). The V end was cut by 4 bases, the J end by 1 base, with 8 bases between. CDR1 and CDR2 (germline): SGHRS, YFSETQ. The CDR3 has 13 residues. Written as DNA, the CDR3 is TGCGCCAGCAGCACCCAGGGGAACACTGAAGCTTTCTTT. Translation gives CASSTQGNTEAFF.